Given below is one T cell receptor (beta chain) in context. Its antigen is undetermined. The method was immunoSEQ multiplex PCR; TCRdb's version includes in-frame clones alone and lacks a portion of them. The table shows approximately 5,300 clones, with about 67% occurring only once. The data derive from a study of CD8 T cell repertoires and HIV-1 epitope variants. The overall study: Twenty-five autologous and known Gag and Nef epitope variant peptides each stimulated T cells separately. Cultures ran roughly ten days, with IL-2, IL-7 and IL-15 added on days 3 and 7.

V was shortened by 0 bases and J by 8 bases, with 10 bases between the two germline ends. The V gene's germline CDR1 is MNHEY and CDR2 SVGAGI. CDR3 length: 14 residues. Material for sequencing was cultured CD8+ T cells derived from PBMCs. This TCR was sampled from a male donor with HIV. The J gene is TRBJ1-4, the V gene TRBV6-5; D call uncertain. The CDR3, as DNA: TGTGCCAGCAGTTACTCGACGGCGCTAGAAAAACTGTTTTTT. Its translation: CASSYSTALEKLFF.